The 15 T cell receptor beta chains below come from one sample, sequenced in a study of tumor-infiltrating lymphocytes in primary liver carcinoma. For each extraction, RNA and DNA were obtained together from about 20-30 mg of unsorted bulk tissue. cDNA specific to TCR beta was made from about 550 ng of total RNA, with a constant-region primer employed for priming. For TCR beta, libraries were produced by three nested multiplex PCR rounds using slightly modified ARM-PCR. TRBV1-TRBV30 forward primers paired with a C-beta reverse primer were used in the first two PCR rounds, which ran roughly 10 cycles each. TCRdb independently ran MiXCR on the multiplex PCR reads; one entry per CDR3 protein. Of under 90,000 distinct CDR3 sequences detected, 72% appear once; the ten largest clones hold roughly a fifth. Sequenced input: liver tumor tissue from sampling region 1. Subset defined: tumor region T1, superior pole. Every receptor here comes from a man aged 40-49 years with primary liver carcinoma and hepatitis B virus infection.

This clonotype has a single count. A much larger clone is a single base away; this may be a read error. Because the CDR3 is missing its conserved closing phenylalanine or tryptophan, this is likely a read error. V is TRBV5-1 and J is TRBJ2-5, with D possibly matching TRBD2 (6 bases). CDR3 length: 14 amino acids. CDR1 and CDR2 (germline): SGHRS, YFSETQ. Trimming stripped 4 bases from V and 4 bases from J, with 14 bases between. CDR3 sequence reads: CASSPGEARETQYY. The CDR3 region has the DNA TGCGCCAGCAGCCCGGGAGAGGCTAGAGAGACCCAGTACTAC.

The rearrangement uses TRBV11-1 and TRBJ2-1; 9 bases align to TRBD2. This CDR3 comprises 17 residues. The germline V gene has CDR1 SGHAT and CDR2 FQDESV (reference sequence). V gave up 9 bases and J gave up 7 bases; unmatched junction bases: 19. The CDR3 coding sequence is TGTGCCAGTAGCATGGGACTAGCAGGAGAAGTTGATAATGAGCAGTTCTTC. It encodes CASSMGLAGEVDNEQFF. Complete variable domain (other parts from reference TRBV11-1 and TRBJ2-1): EAEVAQSPRYKITEKSQAVAFWCDPISGHATLYWYRQILGQGPELLVQFQDESVVDDSQLPKDRFSAERLKGVDSTLKIQPAELGDSAMYLCASSMGLAGEVDNEQFFGPGTRLTVL.

Worth noting for this clonotype: One junction end disagrees with the germline gene, perhaps due to a read error. The gene calls are TRBV4-1 and TRBJ2-2; TRBD2 is a possible D gene (6 bases). Germline-derived CDR1 and CDR2 are MGHRA and YSYEKL. This CDR3 is 15 amino acids long. The CDR3 DNA is TGCGCCAGCAGCCAATATCACGGGGGAACCGGGGAGTTGTTTTTT. Amino acid sequence: CASSQYHGGTGELFF.

Comments on this clonotype: The conserved phenylalanine or tryptophan is not found at the CDR3 terminus, so this likely reflects a read error. The gene calls are TRBV4-1 and TRBJ2-2; 12 positions agree with TRBD2. This CDR3 has 20 amino acids. CDR1 and CDR2 from the germline V gene are MGHRA and YSYEKL. The CDR3 reads CVSQEGPLAGGPANTGELFI. The CDR3 nucleotides are TGCGTCAGCCAAGAGGGCCCACTAGCGGGAGGCCCAGCGAACACCGGGGAGCTGTTTATT.

With regard to this clonotype: A junction end diverges from the germline sequence, so it may reflect a read error. This chain joins TRBV12-3 or TRBV12-4 and TRBJ1-2; a weak D match, TRBD1 (5 bases). The CDR3 has 13 residues. The CDR3 nucleotides read TGTGTCAGCAGAACCCTTTCTGGGGGTGGCTACACCTTC. It specifies CVSRTLSGGGYTF.

As concerns this clonotype: A read error is possible here, since a much larger clone lies one base away. V is TRBV7-9 and J is TRBJ1-1; D is ambiguous. CDR1 is SEHNR, CDR2 FQNEAQ, per germline (reference sequence). This CDR3 comprises 12 residues. CDR3 in DNA: TGTGTCAGCAGCTCCATTTACACTGAAGCTTTCTTT. It translates to CVSSSIYTEAFF.

This clonotype was observed at least ten times. The rearrangement links TRBV6-5 to TRBJ2-1; no reliable D call. From germline, CDR1 is MNHEY and CDR2 SVGAGI. V gave up 6 bases and J gave up 7 bases, with 10 bases separating them. CDR3 length: 12 amino acids. This CDR3 reads CASRATSNEQFF. The CDR3 DNA follows: TGTGCCAGCAGGGCGACTTCGAATGAGCAGTTCTTC.

The rearrangement uses TRBV19 and TRBJ2-7; no clear D. The CDR3 contains 14 residues. The V end lost 7 bases, the J end lost 7 bases, and 20 bases lay between the germline ends. Per the germline V gene, CDR1 is LNHDA and CDR2 is SQIVND (reference sequence). CDR3 nucleotides: TGTGCCAGTATCAAGTCAACCCTGTTGGGGGAGCAGTACTTC. Translated, it gives CASIKSTLLGEQYF.

Comments on this clonotype: A read error is possible here, since a much larger clone lies one base away. The chain uses TRBV6-1 and TRBJ2-6; D possibly corresponds to TRBD2 (5 bases). V was cut by 7 bases and J by 4 bases, with 14 bases left in between. The CDR3 has 15 amino acids. Germline CDR1 reads MNHNS; CDR2 reads SASEGT. CDR3 protein: CASNLGGGGANVLTF. The CDR3 coding sequence is TGTGCCAGCAATCTCGGTGGCGGGGGGGCCAACGTCCTGACTTTC.

Comments on this clonotype: A junction boundary mismatches the germline segment, possibly from a read error. The chain is built from TRBV29-1 and TRBJ2-7; TRBD2 matches 8 bases. The CDR3 length is 13 residues. The V gene's germline CDR1 is SQVTM and CDR2 ANQGSEA. The CDR3 DNA follows: TGCAGCGTTGTGGCGGGAGGTTCCTGCGAGCAGTACTTC. It specifies CSVVAGGSCEQYF.

To note about this clonotype: The junction shows a germline mismatch at one end, possibly a read error. The chain joins TRBV6-6 to TRBJ1-6; no firm D call. The CDR3 length is 16 residues. Germline V gene data show CDR1 as MNHNY and CDR2 as SVGAGI (reference sequence). The CDR3 bases are TGTACCAGCAGTTACGGCTCCCGGGGAGGCAATTCACCCCTCCACTTT. This encodes CTSSYGSRGGNSPLHF.

The rearrangement uses TRBV5-4 and TRBJ2-7; D uncertain. The CDR3 consists of 15 residues. Trimming took off 0 bases at V and 4 bases at J, with 14 bases between the two ends. In germline, CDR1 is SGHNT, CDR2 YYREEE (reference sequence). The CDR3 nucleotides read TGTGCCAGCAGCTTGGCCAGACTGGGGAATTACGAGCAGTACTTC. Its translation: CASSLARLGNYEQYF.

In regard to this clonotype: The junction departs from the called germline gene at one end, perhaps through a read error. The chain couples TRBV6-2 or TRBV6-3 to TRBJ2-1; D is possibly TRBD2 (5 bases). The germline CDR1 and CDR2 sequences are MNHEY and SVGEGT. This CDR3 has 15 residues. CDR3 DNA sequence: TGTGCCAGTTCCCTTGAGCCTCCGGGGTTCAATGAGCAGCTCTTC. This sequence encodes CASSLEPPGFNEQLF.

Concerning this clonotype itself: A read error may be the cause here, since a much bigger clone is one base away. The chain has TRBV6-2 or TRBV6-3 and TRBJ2-5; maybe TRBD2 (5 bases). The length of the CDR3 is 14 residues. Germline CDR1 is MNHEY and CDR2 is SVGEGT. This CDR3 reads CVSSYGWRQETQYF. The CDR3 DNA sequence: TGTGTCAGCAGTTACGGGTGGAGGCAAGAGACCCAGTACTTC.

For this clonotype: A much more abundant neighbour one base away suggests this may be a read error. The V and J genes are TRBV4-1 and TRBJ2-1, with 12 bases that match TRBD2. CDR1 is MGHRA, CDR2 YSYEKL, per germline. Trimming at V came to 1 base and at J to 9 bases, leaving 7 bases not matched to a gene. CDR3 length: 16 residues. The CDR3 is CASSQASGRGKSEQFF. CDR3 coding DNA: TGCGCCAGCAGCCAAGCTAGCGGGAGGGGGAAGAGTGAGCAGTTCTTC.